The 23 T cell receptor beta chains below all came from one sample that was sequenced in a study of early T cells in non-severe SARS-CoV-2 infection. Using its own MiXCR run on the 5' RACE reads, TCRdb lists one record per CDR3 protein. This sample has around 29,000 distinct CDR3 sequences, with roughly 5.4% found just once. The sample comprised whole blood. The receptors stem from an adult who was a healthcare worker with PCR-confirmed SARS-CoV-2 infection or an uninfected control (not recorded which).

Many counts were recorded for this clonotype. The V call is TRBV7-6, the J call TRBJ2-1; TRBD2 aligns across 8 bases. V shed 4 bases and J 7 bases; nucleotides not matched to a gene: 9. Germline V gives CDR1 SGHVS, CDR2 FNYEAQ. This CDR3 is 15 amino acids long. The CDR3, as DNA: TGTGCCAGCAGCTCAGGCCGGGCTAGCGGGAATGAGCAGTTCTTC. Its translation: CASSSGRASGNEQFF.

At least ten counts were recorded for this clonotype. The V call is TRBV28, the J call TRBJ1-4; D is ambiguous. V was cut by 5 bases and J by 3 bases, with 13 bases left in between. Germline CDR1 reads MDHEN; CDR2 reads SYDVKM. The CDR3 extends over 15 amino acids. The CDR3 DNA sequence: TGTGCCAGCAGTCCTCGGACCATGGCTAATGAAAAACTGTTTTTT. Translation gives CASSPRTMANEKLFF.

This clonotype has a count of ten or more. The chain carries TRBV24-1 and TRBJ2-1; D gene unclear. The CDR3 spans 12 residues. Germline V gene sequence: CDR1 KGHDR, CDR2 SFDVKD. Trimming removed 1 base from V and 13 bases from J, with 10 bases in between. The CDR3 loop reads CATSDFPRHQFF. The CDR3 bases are TGTGCCACCAGTGATTTCCCCAGACATCAGTTCTTC.

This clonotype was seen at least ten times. CDR3 sequence reads: CSVVNGLTDTQYF. The CDR3 DNA reads as TGCAGCGTTGTGAACGGACTCACAGATACGCAGTATTTT. The chain joins TRBV29-1 to TRBJ2-3, with D possibly being TRBD2 (5 bases). Germline V gene lookup returns CDR1 SQVTM and CDR2 ANQGSEA. With 4 bases removed from V and 2 bases from J, the gap between germline ends came to 10 bases. The CDR3 length is 13 residues.

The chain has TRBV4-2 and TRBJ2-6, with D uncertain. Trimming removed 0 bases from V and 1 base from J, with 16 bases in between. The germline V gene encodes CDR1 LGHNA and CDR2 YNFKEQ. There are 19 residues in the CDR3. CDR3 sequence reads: CASSQEFRSTASGANVLTF. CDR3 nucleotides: TGTGCCAGCAGCCAAGAGTTCAGGTCGACCGCATCTGGGGCCAACGTCCTGACTTTC.

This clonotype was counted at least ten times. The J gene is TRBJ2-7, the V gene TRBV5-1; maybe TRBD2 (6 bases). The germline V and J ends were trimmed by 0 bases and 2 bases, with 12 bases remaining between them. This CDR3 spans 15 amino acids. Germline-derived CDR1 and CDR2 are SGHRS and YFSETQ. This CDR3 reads CASSLGGNIAYEQYF. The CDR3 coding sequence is TGCGCCAGCAGCTTGGGCGGGAACATTGCCTACGAGCAGTACTTC.

In DNA form, the CDR3 reads TGTGCCAGCAGCGAAGGGACTAGTTCCTACGAGCAGTACTTC. It yields the protein CASSEGTSSYEQYF. The chain is built from TRBV9 and TRBJ2-7; 8 positions match TRBD2. This CDR3 is built from 14 residues. Germline V gene sequence: CDR1 SGDLS, CDR2 YYNGEE. The junction had 3 bases not matched to a gene; V was cut back by 3 bases and J by 1 base.

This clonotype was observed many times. The CDR3: CSARGGGGRAVQETQYF. DNA of the CDR3: TGCAGTGCTAGAGGGGGCGGCGGGAGGGCCGTCCAAGAGACCCAGTACTTC. The chain is built from TRBV20-1 and TRBJ2-5; 9 nucleotides match TRBD2. CDR1 and CDR2 (germline): DFQATT, SNEGSKA (reference sequence). After removal of 1 base from V and 1 base from J, the junction contained 10 bases not matched to a gene. The CDR3 totals 17 residues.

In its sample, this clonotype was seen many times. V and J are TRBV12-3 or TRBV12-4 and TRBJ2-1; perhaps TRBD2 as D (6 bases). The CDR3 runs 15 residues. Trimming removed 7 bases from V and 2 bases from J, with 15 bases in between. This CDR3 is CASTLRGGAYNEQFF. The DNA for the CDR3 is TGTGCCAGCACCCTTAGGGGAGGTGCCTACAATGAGCAGTTCTTC.

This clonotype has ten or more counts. CDR3 protein: CASSKREGKDEQYF. For the CDR3, the DNA is TGTGCCAGCAGCAAGCGGGAGGGTAAGGACGAGCAGTACTTC. The gene calls are TRBV6-6 and TRBJ2-7; TRBD2 matches 10 bases. V shed 6 bases, J shed 5 bases, and the junction held 7 bases outside the gene matches. The CDR3 spans 14 residues. Germline loops: CDR1 MNHNY, CDR2 SVGAGI (reference sequence).

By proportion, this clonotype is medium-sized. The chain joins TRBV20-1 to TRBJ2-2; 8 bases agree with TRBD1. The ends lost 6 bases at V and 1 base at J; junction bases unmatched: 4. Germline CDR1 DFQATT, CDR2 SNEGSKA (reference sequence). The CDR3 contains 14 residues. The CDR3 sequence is CSAIGTGNTGELFF. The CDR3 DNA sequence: TGCAGTGCGATTGGGACAGGGAACACCGGGGAGCTGTTTTTT.

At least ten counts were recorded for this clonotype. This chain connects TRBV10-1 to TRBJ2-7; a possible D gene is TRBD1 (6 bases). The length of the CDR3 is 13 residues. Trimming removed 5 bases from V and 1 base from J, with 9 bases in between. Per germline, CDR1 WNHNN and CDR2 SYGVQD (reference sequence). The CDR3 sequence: CASSRTESYEQYF. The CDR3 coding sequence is TGCGCCAGCAGTCGGACAGAATCCTACGAGCAGTACTTC.

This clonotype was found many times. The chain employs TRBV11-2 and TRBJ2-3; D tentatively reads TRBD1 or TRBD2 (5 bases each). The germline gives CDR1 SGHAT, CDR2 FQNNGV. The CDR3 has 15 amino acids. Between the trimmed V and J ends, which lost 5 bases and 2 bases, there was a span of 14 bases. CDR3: CASSGGISSTDTQYF. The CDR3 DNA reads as TGTGCCAGCAGCGGGGGAATCAGCTCCACAGATACGCAGTATTTT.

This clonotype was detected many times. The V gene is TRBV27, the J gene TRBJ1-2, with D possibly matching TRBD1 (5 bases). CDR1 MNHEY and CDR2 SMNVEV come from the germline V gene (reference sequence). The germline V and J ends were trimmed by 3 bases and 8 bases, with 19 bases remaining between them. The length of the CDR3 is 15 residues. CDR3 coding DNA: TGTGCCAGCAGTTTCCAGTCCGGGACGCCAAAGGGCTACACCTTC. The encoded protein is CASSFQSGTPKGYTF.

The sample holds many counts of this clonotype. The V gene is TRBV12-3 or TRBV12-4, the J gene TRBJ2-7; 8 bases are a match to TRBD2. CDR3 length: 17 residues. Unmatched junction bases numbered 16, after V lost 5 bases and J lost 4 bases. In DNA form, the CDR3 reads TGTGCCAGCAGTCCTAGATCGGGAGGGTCAGTTATTTACGAGCAGTACTTC. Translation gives CASSPRSGGSVIYEQYF.

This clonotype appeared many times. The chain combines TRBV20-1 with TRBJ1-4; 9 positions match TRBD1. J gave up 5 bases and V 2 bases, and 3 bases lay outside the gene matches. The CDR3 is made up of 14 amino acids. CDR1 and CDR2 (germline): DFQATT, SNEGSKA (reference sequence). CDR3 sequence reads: CSARLDRGNEKLFF. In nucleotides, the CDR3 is TGCAGTGCTAGATTGGACAGGGGAAATGAAAAACTGTTTTTT.

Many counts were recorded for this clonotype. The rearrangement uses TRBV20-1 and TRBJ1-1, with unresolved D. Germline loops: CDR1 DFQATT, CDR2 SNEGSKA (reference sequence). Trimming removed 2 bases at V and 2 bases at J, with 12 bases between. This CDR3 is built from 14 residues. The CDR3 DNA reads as TGCAGTGCTAGATTTGGACCGATTAACACTGAAGCTTTCTTT. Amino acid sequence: CSARFGPINTEAFF.

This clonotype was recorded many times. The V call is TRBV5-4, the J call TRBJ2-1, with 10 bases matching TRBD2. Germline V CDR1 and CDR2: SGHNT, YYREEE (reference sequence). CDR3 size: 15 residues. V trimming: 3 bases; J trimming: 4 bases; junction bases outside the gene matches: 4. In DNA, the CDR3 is TGTGCCAGCAGCTCAGGACTAGCGGTTTACAATGAGCAGTTCTTC. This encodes CASSSGLAVYNEQFF.

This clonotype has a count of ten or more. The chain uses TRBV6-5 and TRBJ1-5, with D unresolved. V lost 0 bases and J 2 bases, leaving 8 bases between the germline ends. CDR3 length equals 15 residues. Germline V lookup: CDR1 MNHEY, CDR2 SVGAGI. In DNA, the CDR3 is TGTGCCAGCAGTTACTCGATGGCAGGCAATCAGCCCCAGCATTTT. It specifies CASSYSMAGNQPQHF.

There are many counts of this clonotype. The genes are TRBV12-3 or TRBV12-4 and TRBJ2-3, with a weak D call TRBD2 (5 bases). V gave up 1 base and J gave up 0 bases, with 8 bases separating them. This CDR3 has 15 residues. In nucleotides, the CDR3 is TGTGCCAGCAGTTTAGGCGGGCCGAGCACAGATACGCAGTATTTT. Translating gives CASSLGGPSTDTQYF.

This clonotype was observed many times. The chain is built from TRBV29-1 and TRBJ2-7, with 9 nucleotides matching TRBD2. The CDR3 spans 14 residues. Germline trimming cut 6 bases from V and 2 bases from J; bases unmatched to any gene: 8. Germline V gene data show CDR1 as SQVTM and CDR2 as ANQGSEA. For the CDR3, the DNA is TGCAGCGTCCGATCACTAGCGGGTGCCTACGAGCAGTACTTC. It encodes CSVRSLAGAYEQYF.

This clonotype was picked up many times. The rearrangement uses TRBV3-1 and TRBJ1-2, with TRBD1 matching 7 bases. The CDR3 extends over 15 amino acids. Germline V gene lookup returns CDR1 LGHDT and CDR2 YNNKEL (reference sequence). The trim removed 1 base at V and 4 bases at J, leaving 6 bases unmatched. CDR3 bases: TGTGCCAGCAGCCAAGCGCCGGGACAGACCTATGGCTACACCTTC. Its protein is CASSQAPGQTYGYTF.

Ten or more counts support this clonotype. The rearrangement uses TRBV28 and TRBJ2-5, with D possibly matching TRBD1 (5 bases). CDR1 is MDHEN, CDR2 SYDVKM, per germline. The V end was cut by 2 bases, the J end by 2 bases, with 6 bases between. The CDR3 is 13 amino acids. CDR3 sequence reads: CASSLPGQETQYF. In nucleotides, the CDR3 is TGTGCCAGCAGTTTACCAGGGCAAGAGACCCAGTACTTC.